Reported below is one TCR beta chain. These data come from a study of shared clonotypes between healthy human individuals. The data were produced by immunoSEQ multiplex PCR, yet TCRdb's version contains in-frame clones alone and is incomplete. This sample carries millions of clones, 85% to 95% of them seen once, and the ten largest clones take around 0.13%. Trimming cost V 1 base and J 0 bases; bases outside gene matches: 3. CDR3 size: 16 residues. Germline V CDR1 and CDR2: SGHTA, FQGNSA. What was sequenced was naive CD4+ T cells sorted from blood. Subset defined: CD45RA+ positively selected. The receptor was isolated from a man younger than 30 in good health. V and J are TRBV7-2 and TRBJ2-4, with TRBD2 matching over 7 bases. The CDR3 DNA reads as TGTGCCAGCAGCTTAGGCGGGAGTGGAGCCAAAAACATTCAGTACTTC. It yields the protein CASSLGGSGAKNIQYF.